The entry below describes one T cell receptor beta chain. These data are taken from a study of control samples from healthy donors and cancer patients. The V gene's germline CDR1 is SGHDN and CDR2 FVKESK. This CDR3 has 15 residues. V was shortened by 0 bases and J by 0 bases, with 8 bases between the two germline ends. Using immunoSEQ multiplex PCR, the repertoire was profiled, and TCRdb retains in-frame clones only, with some absent. The table has roughly 170,000 clones, roughly 93% seen once. This sequence originates from a man between 18 and 29 years old in good health. The chain recombines TRBV14 with TRBJ1-2, with D possibly matching TRBD1 (6 bases). The source material was blood. The CDR3 DNA is TGTGCCAGCAGCCAAGAGACAGGTTCTAACTATGGCTACACCTTC. Translating gives CASSQETGSNYGYTF.